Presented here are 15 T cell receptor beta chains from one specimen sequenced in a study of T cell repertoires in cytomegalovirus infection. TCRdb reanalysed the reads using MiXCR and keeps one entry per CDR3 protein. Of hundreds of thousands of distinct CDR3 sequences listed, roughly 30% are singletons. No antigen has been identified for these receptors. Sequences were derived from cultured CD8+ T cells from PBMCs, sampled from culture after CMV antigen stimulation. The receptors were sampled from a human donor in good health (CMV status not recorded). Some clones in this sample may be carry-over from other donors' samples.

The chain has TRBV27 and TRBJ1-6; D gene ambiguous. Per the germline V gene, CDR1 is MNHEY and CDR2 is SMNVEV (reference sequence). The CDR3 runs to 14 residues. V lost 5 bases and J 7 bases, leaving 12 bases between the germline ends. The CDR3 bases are TGTGCCAGCAGTACCCACCATCTAAATTCACCCCTCCACTTT. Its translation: CASSTHHLNSPLHF.

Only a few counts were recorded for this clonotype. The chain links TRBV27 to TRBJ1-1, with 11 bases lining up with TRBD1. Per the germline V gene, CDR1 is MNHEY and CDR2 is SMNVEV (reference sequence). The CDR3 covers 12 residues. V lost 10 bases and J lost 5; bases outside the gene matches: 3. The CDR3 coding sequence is TGTGCCACCGGACAGGGGGCGACTGAAGCTTTCTTT. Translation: CATGQGATEAFF.

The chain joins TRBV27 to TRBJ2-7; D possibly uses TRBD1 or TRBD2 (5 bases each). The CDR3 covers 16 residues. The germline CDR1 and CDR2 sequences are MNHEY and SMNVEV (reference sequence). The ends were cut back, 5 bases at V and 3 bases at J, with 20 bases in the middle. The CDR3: CASSPHQGTLGYEQYV. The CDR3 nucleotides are TGTGCCAGCAGTCCCCACCAAGGGACCCTGGGCTACGAGCAGTACGTC.

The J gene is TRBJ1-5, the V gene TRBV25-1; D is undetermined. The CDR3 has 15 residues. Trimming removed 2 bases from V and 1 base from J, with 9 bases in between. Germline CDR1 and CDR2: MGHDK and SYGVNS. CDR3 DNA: TGTGCCAGCAGTGAAACGGCTTTGAGCAATCAGCCCCAGCATTTT. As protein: CASSETALSNQPQHF. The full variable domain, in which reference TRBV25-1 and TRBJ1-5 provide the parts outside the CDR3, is EADIYQTPRYLVIGTGKKITLECSQTMGHDKMYWYQQDPGMELHLIHYSYGVNSTEKGDLSSESTVSRIRTEHFPLTLESARPSHTSQYLCASSETALSNQPQHFGDGTRLSIL.

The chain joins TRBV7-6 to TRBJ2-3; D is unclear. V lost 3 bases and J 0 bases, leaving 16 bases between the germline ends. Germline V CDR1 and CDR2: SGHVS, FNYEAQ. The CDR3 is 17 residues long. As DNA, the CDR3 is TGTGCCAGCAGCTTCCCCCCACCCCAGACTAGCACAGATACGCAGTATTTT. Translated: CASSFPPPQTSTDTQYF.

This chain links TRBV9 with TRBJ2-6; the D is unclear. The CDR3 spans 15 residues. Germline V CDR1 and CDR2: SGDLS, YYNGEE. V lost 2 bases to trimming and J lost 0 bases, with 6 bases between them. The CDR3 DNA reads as TGTGCCAGCAGCGTTTTTAGCTCTGGGGCCAACGTCCTGACTTTC. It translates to CASSVFSSGANVLTF.

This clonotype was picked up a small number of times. CDR3 bases: TGTGCCAGCAGTGGGGGGGGGCCGATTACACATGGCTATGGCTACACCTTC. Protein sequence: CASSGGGPITHGYGYTF. The chain is built from TRBV12-3 or TRBV12-4 and TRBJ1-2; D may be TRBD1 (6 bases). Trimming removed 5 bases at V and 4 bases at J, with 23 bases between. This CDR3 has 17 amino acids.

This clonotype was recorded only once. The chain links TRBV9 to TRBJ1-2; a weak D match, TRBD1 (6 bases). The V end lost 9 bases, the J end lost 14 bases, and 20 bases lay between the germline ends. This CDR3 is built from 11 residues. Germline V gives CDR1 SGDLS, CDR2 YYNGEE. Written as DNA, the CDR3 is TGTGCCACTTCAGGGTTACAGGGCGTAACCTTC. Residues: CATSGLQGVTF.

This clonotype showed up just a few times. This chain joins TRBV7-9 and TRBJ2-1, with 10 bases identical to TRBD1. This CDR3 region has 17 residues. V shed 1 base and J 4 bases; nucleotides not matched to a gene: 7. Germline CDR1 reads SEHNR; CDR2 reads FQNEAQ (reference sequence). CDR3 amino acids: CASSLDLPGQGYNEQFF. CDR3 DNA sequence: TGTGCCAGCAGCTTAGATCTTCCGGGACAGGGGTACAATGAGCAGTTCTTC.

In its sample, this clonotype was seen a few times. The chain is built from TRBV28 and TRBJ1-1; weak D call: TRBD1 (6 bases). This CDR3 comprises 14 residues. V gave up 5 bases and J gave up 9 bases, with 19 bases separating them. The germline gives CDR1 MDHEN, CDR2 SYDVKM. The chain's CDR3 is CASSPTTGNHQAFF. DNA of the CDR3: TGTGCCAGCAGTCCTACGACAGGTAACCATCAAGCTTTCTTT.

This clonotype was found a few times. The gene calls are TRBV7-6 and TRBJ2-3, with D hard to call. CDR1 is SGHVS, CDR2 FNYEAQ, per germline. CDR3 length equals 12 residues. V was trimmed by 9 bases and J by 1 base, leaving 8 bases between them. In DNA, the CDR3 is TGTGCCAGTCAGGACGGCACAGATACGCAGTATTTT. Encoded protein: CASQDGTDTQYF.

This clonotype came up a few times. CDR3 nucleotides: TGTGCCAGCAGTTACTCCCGTAGCTCCTACGAGCAGTACGTC. This gives the protein CASSYSRSSYEQYV. The chain couples TRBV6-2 or TRBV6-3 to TRBJ2-7; D is unresolved. With 0 bases removed from V and 0 bases from J, the gap between germline ends came to 6 bases. The CDR3 contains 14 residues. CDR1 is MNHEY and CDR2 is SVGEGT in the germline V gene.

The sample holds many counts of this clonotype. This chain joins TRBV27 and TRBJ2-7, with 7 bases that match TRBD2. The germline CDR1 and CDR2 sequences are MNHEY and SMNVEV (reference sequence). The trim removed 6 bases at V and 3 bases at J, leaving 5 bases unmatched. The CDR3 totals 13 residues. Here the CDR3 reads CASSPGGGYEQYV. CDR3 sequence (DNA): TGTGCCAGCAGCCCGGGGGGAGGCTACGAGCAGTACGTC.

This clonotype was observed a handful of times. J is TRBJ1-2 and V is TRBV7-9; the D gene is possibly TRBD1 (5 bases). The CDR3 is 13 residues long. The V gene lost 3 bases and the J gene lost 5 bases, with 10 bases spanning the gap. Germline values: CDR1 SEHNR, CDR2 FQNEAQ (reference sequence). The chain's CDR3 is CASSLGEWYGYTF. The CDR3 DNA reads TGTGCCAGCAGCTTGGGGGAATGGTATGGCTACACCTTC.

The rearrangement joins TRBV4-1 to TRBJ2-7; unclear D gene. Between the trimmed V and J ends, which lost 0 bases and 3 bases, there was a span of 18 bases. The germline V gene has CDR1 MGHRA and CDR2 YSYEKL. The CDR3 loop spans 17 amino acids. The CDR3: CASSQDLLQRGIYEQYF. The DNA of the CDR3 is TGCGCCAGCAGCCAAGATTTATTACAGAGAGGCATCTACGAGCAGTACTTC.